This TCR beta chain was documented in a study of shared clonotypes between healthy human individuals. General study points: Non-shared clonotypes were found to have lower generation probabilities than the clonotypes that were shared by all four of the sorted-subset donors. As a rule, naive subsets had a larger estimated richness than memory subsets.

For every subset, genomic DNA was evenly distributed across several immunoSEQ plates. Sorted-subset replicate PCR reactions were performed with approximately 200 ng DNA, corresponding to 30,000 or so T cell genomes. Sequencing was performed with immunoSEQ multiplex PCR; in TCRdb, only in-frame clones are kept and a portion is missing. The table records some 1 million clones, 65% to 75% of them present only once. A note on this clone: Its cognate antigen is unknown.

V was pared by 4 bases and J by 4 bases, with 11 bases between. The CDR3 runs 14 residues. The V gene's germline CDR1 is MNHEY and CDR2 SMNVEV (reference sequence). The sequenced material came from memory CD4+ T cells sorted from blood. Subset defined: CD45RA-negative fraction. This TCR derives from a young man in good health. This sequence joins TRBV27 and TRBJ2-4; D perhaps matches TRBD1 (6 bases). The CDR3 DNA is TGTGCCAGCAGTTATTCCGGGACAAAAAACATTCAGTACTTC. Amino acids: CASSYSGTKNIQYF.